The rows below give T cell receptor beta chains drawn from one sample of a study of Ad26.COV2.S vaccination and SARS-CoV-2 variants. Data came from immunoSEQ multiplex PCR; TCRdb stores just in-frame clones and leaves some out. The sample consists of about 350,000 clones, roughly 89% of them appearing once. The specimen was peripheral blood, collected in a trial of Ad26.COV2.S vaccine versus placebo. These TCRs come from a person between 18 and 59 years old who received the Ad26.COV2.S COVID-19 vaccine or a placebo. Each CDR3 is given with its conserved first and last residue. D genes are given only for firm matches.

D,J,V,DNA,CDR3
.,TRBJ2-7,TRBV7-2,TGTGCCAGCAGCTTAGATCTGGGGCCCTACGAGCAGTACTTC,CASSLDLGPYEQYF
.,TRBJ1-3,TRBV6-1,TGTGCCAGCAGTGAACTGGGGACCTCTGGAAACACCATATATTTT,CASSELGTSGNTIYF
.,TRBJ2-5,TRBV5-5,TGTGCCAGCAGCCCGATCAACAGGGTGGGGGAGACCCAGTACTTC,CASSPINRVGETQYF
TRBD2,TRBJ2-1,TRBV3-1/TRBV3-2,TGTGCCAGCAGCCGTACTAGCGGGATTTACAATGAGCAGTTCTTC,CASSRTSGIYNEQFF
TRBD1,TRBJ1-1,TRBV5-1,TGCGCCAGCAGCTTGGTCCAGGGGGCTTTAAACACTGAAGCTTTCTTT,CASSLVQGALNTEAFF
TRBD2,TRBJ2-3,TRBV19,TGTGCCAGTAGTGCAGGACTAGCGGGTCCAGATACGCAGTATTTT,CASSAGLAGPDTQYF
TRBD2,TRBJ2-7,TRBV4-2,TGTGCCAGCAGCCACCAGACTAGCGGGAGTAACGAGCAGTACTTC,CASSHQTSGSNEQYF
.,TRBJ2-7,TRBV9,TGTGCCAGCAGCGTAGTGGGGGGCGCCGAGCAGTACTTC,CASSVVGGAEQYF
.,TRBJ1-1,TRBV7-8,TGTGCCAGCAGCTTAGTCGGGGAATCGGGCACTGAAGCTTTCTTT,CASSLVGESGTEAFF
.,TRBJ1-3,TRBV7-2,TGTGCCAGCAGCTTAGTCGGTCGACAGTTCTCTGGAAACACCATATATTTT,CASSLVGRQFSGNTIYF
.,TRBJ2-7,TRBV19,TGTGCCAGTAGTCTACAGGGATTTGCCTACGAGCAGTACTTC,CASSLQGFAYEQYF
TRBD1,TRBJ1-2,TRBV19,TGTGCCAGTAGTATGGGACAGGGGGTGAGTTATGGCTACACCTTC,CASSMGQGVSYGYTF
.,TRBJ1-1,TRBV5-5,TGTGCCAGCAGCCTCAGGGGCAGGGACTACGCTGAAGCTTTCTTT,CASSLRGRDYAEAFF
.,TRBJ2-1,TRBV27,TGTGCCAGCAGTCCTTTTCGGGGGGCGCTTGGTTACAATGAGCAGTTCTTC,CASSPFRGALGYNEQFF
.,TRBJ1-5,TRBV6-1,TGTGCCAGCAGTGAAGCGCGGGGAAGAGGGCAGCCCCAGCATTTT,CASSEARGRGQPQHF
.,TRBJ2-2,TRBV1,TGCACCAGCAACAGCCGCGGGAGGGGAACCGGGGAGCTGTTTTTT,CTSNSRGRGTGELFF
TRBD1,TRBJ2-2,TRBV6-5,TGTGCCAGCAGTTACTCGTGGACAGGGACTACCGGGGAGCTGTTTTTT,CASSYSWTGTTGELFF
.,TRBJ2-3,TRBV27,TGTGCCAGCAGTTTTCGATTATTCACAGATACGCAGTATTTT,CASSFRLFTDTQYF
TRBD1,TRBJ2-6,TRBV29-1,TGCAGCGTTGCGGGGACAGGATTCTCTGGGGCCAACGTCCTGACTTTC,CSVAGTGFSGANVLTF
.,TRBJ1-5,TRBV24-1,TGTGCCACCAGTCAGTATGATCAGCCCCAGCATTTT,CATSQYDQPQHF
.,TRBJ2-6,TRBV5-1,TGCGCCAGCAGCCCCGGACGGTCCTCTGGGGCCAACGTCCTGACTTTC,CASSPGRSSGANVLTF
TRBD2,TRBJ2-7,TRBV7-2,TGTGCCAGCAGCTTAAGTGCTAGCGGGAGCATTTTCTCCTACGAGCAGTACTTC,CASSLSASGSIFSYEQYF